A single T cell receptor (beta chain) is shown here with its context. This may be a read error, as it is one base from a much larger clone. Germline lookup yields CDR1 SGHRS and CDR2 YFSETQ. The CDR3 is 14 residues long. The entry originates in a study of neurological immune-mediated disorders. Using its own MiXCR run on the 5' RACE reads, TCRdb lists one record per CDR3 protein. The sample consists of some 30,000 distinct CDR3 sequences, about 4.8% of them appearing once. PBMCs stored at -80 C, numbering 2 million, were the origin of the unsorted libraries. Input material: PBMCs. The clonotype was recovered from a man aged 18-30 years in good health. This chain links TRBV5-1 with TRBJ1-1, with 12 bases lining up with TRBD1. The CDR3 loop is CANSAGQGALEAFF. CDR3 in DNA: TGCGCCAACAGCGCGGGACAGGGGGCTCTTGAAGCTTTCTTT.